This T cell receptor beta chain was obtained from a study of post-analysis software for immune sequencing data. On the study more broadly: Disease trajectories encompassed relapsing-remitting, secondary progressive and progressive-relapsing multiple sclerosis.

The TCR beta cDNA libraries contained unique molecular identifiers. Each CDR3 protein gets one entry after TCRdb re-called the PCR reads with MiXCR. The table lists hundreds of thousands of distinct CDR3 sequences, 44% of them singletons. Sequencing was performed on blood. This TCR derives from a girl aged 5-17 years with multiple sclerosis.

CDR3 coding DNA: TGTGCCAGCAGCCAAGATCTGAACACTGAAGCTTTCTTT. It is translated as CASSQDLNTEAFF. The chain employs TRBV14 and TRBJ1-1; D gene unclear. The CDR3 is 13 amino acids. V lost 0 bases and J lost 0, with 2 bases in between. CDR1 SGHDN and CDR2 FVKESK come from the germline V gene.